The rows below give T cell receptor beta chains drawn from one sample of a study of cytomegalovirus exposure and HLA in healthy donors. TCRdb's copy holds only in-frame clones and misses some; the assay was immunoSEQ multiplex PCR. In the table there are 110,000 or so clones, about 76% of which are singletons. Sequencing was performed on PBMCs. The receptor source for this set is a woman aged 30 to 39 in good health and CMV-seronegative. The CDR3 runs from the conserved cysteine through the conserved F or W. Fields, in order: D gene, clone size, V gene, J gene, CDR3 length, CDR3 protein, CDR3 DNA. D genes are given only for firm matches. Size values are once, few and many counts, or a class for expanded clones, and some rows have none.

TRBD1	-	TRBV2	TRBJ1-4	16	CASSRDRGLSNEKLFF	TGTGCCAGCAGTAGGGACAGGGGGCTATCTAATGAAAAACTGTTTTTT
TRBD2	-	TRBV11-3	TRBJ2-1	17	CASSKGTSGSSYNEQFF	TGTGCCAGCAGCAAGGGGACTAGCGGGAGCTCCTACAATGAGCAGTTCTTC
TRBD1	-	TRBV19	TRBJ2-7	15	CASSTRGQGFYEQYF	TGTGCCAGTAGTACTAGGGGACAGGGATTCTACGAGCAGTACTTC
TRBD2	-	TRBV5-4	TRBJ2-7	17	CASSLDPFLAGIYEQYF	TGTGCCAGCAGCTTAGATCCTTTCCTAGCGGGAATCTACGAGCAGTACTTC
TRBD2	-	TRBV28	TRBJ2-5	13	CASRLAGVETQYF	TGTGCCAGCAGACTAGCGGGAGTCGAGACCCAGTACTTC
-	-	TRBV7-2	TRBJ2-1	17	CASSLALDKRNVNEQFF	TGTGCCAGCAGCTTAGCGCTAGATAAACGTAACGTCAATGAGCAGTTCTTC
-	few	TRBV19	TRBJ2-2	14	CASGPPEVTGELFF	TGTGCCAGTGGACCCCCGGAGGTCACCGGGGAGCTGTTTTTT
TRBD1	few	TRBV28	TRBJ1-2	15	CASSFWAQGGYGYTF	TGTGCCAGCAGTTTTTGGGCTCAGGGGGGTTACGGCTACACCTTC
TRBD2	-	TRBV5-1	TRBJ2-5	17	CASSFGGTSGIEETQYF	TGCGCCAGCAGCTTTGGGGGGACTAGCGGGATCGAGGAGACCCAGTACTTC
TRBD2	-	TRBV11-2	TRBJ2-2	16	CASSSAGGEETGELFF	TGTGCCAGCAGCTCTGCGGGGGGGGAGGAGACCGGGGAGCTGTTTTTT
-	-	TRBV5-1	TRBJ2-5	14	CASSSVGGWETQYF	TGCGCCAGCAGCTCCGTGGGGGGTTGGGAGACCCAGTACTTC
TRBD2	-	TRBV2	TRBJ2-3	16	CASSELAGGGLGTQYF	TGTGCCAGCAGTGAACTAGCGGGGGGCGGGCTGGGTACGCAGTATTTT
TRBD2	-	TRBV5-1	TRBJ2-3	16	CASSPRGLDIPDTQYF	TGCGCCAGCAGCCCCAGGGGACTAGACATTCCAGATACGCAGTATTTT
-	once	TRBV5-1	TRBJ2-7	16	CASSLGSLSLSYEQYF	TGCGCCAGCAGCTTGGGTTCTCTATCGCTCTCCTACGAGCAGTACTTC
-	-	TRBV25-1	TRBJ1-2	15	CASSEPGEQIYGYTF	TGTGCCAGCAGTGAGCCCGGGGAACAGATCTATGGCTACACCTTC
TRBD2	-	TRBV4-1	TRBJ2-2	15	CASSRLATITGEPFF	TGCGCCAGCAGCCGACTAGCGACTATTACCGGGGAGCCGTTTTTT
-	few	TRBV6-1	TRBJ2-1	12	CASARNVNEQFF	TGTGCCAGCGCGCGGAACGTCAATGAGCAGTTCTTC
-	once	TRBV4-2	TRBJ1-3	16	CASSQDKKLSGNTIYF	TGTGCCAGCAGCCAAGATAAAAAGCTCTCTGGAAACACCATATATTTT
-	-	TRBV7-9	TRBJ1-3	15	CASSTTGNSGNTIYF	TGTGCCAGCAGTACGACAGGAAACTCTGGAAACACCATATATTTT
TRBD1	once	TRBV13	TRBJ1-2	16	CASSAGGGQGIYGYTF	TGTGCCAGCAGCGCCGGAGGTGGACAGGGGATCTATGGCTACACCTTC
-	-	TRBV18	TRBJ1-5	17	CASSPPPSVGVNQPQHF	TGTGCCAGCTCCCCACCACCGTCAGTCGGGGTCAATCAGCCCCAGCATTTT
-	-	TRBV7-9	TRBJ1-1	15	CASSLSLREDTEAFF	TGTGCCAGCAGCTTAAGTCTTCGGGAGGACACTGAAGCTTTCTTT
-	once	TRBV25-1	TRBJ2-1	10	CASSRNEQFF	TGTGCCAGCAGCAGAAATGAGCAGTTCTTC
TRBD1	-	TRBV6-1	TRBJ2-1	12	CASSYSGTGKFF	TGTGCCAGCAGTTATTCCGGGACAGGAAAGTTCTTC
TRBD1	few	TRBV5-6	TRBJ2-3	15	CASSYDRGFSDTQYF	TGTGCCAGCAGCTACGACAGGGGTTTCTCAGATACGCAGTATTTT
-	-	TRBV27	TRBJ2-1	13	CASRDSGYNEQFF	TGTGCCAGCAGGGATAGCGGCTACAATGAGCAGTTCTTC
-	-	TRBV11-1	TRBJ2-1	16	CASSLGMTISYNEQFF	TGTGCCAGCAGCTTAGGAATGACTATCTCCTACAATGAGCAGTTCTTC
TRBD1	-	TRBV7-9	TRBJ1-2	15	CASSLAPGGNYGYTF	TGTGCCAGCAGCTTAGCCCCAGGGGGCAACTATGGCTACACCTTC
-	-	TRBV7-7	TRBJ2-7	13	CASSPDRFGEQYF	TGTGCCAGCAGCCCTGACAGGTTCGGTGAGCAGTACTTC
TRBD2	-	TRBV2	TRBJ2-7	15	CASSESLAGPYEQYF	TGTGCCAGCAGTGAATCCCTAGCGGGACCCTACGAGCAGTACTTC
-	once	TRBV11-2	TRBJ1-2	12	CASSLPSPGYTF	TGTGCCAGCAGCCTCCCTTCCCCTGGCTACACCTTC
-	once	TRBV4-2	TRBJ1-4	15	CASSQEEGPNEKLFF	TGTGCCAGCAGCCAAGAAGAGGGCCCGAATGAAAAACTGTTTTTT
TRBD2	-	TRBV5-3	TRBJ2-7	16	CARSDTRAGGDYEQYF	TGTGCCAGAAGCGACACCAGGGCGGGAGGAGACTACGAGCAGTACTTC